The source of this TCR beta chain is a study of blood T cells in healthy people across ages. Whole-study findings and limits: Any conclusive comparison of naive versus antigen-experienced cells was prevented by using unsorted PBMCs.

With V trimmed by 5 bases and J by 6 bases, 6 bases remained unmatched. This CDR3 spans 14 amino acids. Primed by a sample-barcoded 5' primer and a J-beta primer mix, a second PCR proceeded for 7 to 11 cycles. Template switching added a 12-random-nucleotide identifier to every cDNA molecule. Using its own MiXCR run on the 5' RACE reads, TCRdb lists one record per CDR3 protein. This repertoire shows about 800,000 distinct CDR3 sequences, about 25% found once; its top ten account for under 4.5%. This clonotype was counted a few times. Its target is not known. Every sample yielded at least 6 million isolated PBMCs. The sample also formed part of further work on T cells of mothers and their children. That report adds: Related pairs of mothers and children showed slightly higher, non-significant overlap versus unrelated pairs.

The TCR originated in a boy between 5 and 17 years old in good health. Specimen: blood. The chain recombines TRBV12-3 or TRBV12-4 with TRBJ2-2; 7 bases line up with TRBD1. The CDR3 region is CASSIHQGAGELFF. In nucleotides, the CDR3 is TGTGCCAGCAGTATCCACCAGGGGGCCGGGGAGCTGTTTTTT.